Listed below are T cell receptor beta chains from one sample, sequenced in a study of cytomegalovirus exposure and HLA in healthy donors. TCRdb's table, derived via immunoSEQ multiplex PCR, lists solely in-frame clones and lacks some. Listed are about 130,000 clones; about 0.93% falls within the top ten. What was sequenced was PBMCs. These receptors all stem from a man between 18 and 29 years old in good health and CMV-seronegative. CDR3s include the opening cysteine and the closing phenylalanine or tryptophan. Each record gives: CDR3 length, J gene, V gene, D gene, CDR3 protein, CDR3 DNA. D genes are given only for firm matches.

len: 17; j_gene: TRBJ2-1; v_gene: TRBV12-5; d_gene: TRBD2; CDR3aa: CASGFGFGGSSYNEQFF; CDR3nt: TGTGCTAGTGGTTTCGGGTTCGGCGGGAGCTCCTACAATGAGCAGTTCTTC
len: 11; j_gene: TRBJ1-2; v_gene: TRBV7-9; d_gene: TRBD1; CDR3aa: CASGTGNGYTF; CDR3nt: TGTGCCAGCGGGACAGGGAATGGCTACACCTTC
len: 11; j_gene: TRBJ1-1; v_gene: TRBV20-1; d_gene: NA; CDR3aa: CSARVGGGAFF; CDR3nt: TGCAGTGCTAGAGTAGGGGGTGGAGCTTTCTTT
len: 14; j_gene: TRBJ2-7; v_gene: TRBV28; d_gene: NA; CDR3aa: CASSFLRGEYEQYF; CDR3nt: TGTGCCAGCAGTTTTTTACGGGGTGAATACGAGCAGTACTTC
len: 17; j_gene: TRBJ1-3; v_gene: TRBV19; d_gene: NA; CDR3aa: CASSTEQEVHPGNTIYF; CDR3nt: TGTGCCAGTAGTACCGAGCAGGAGGTTCACCCTGGAAACACCATATATTTT
len: 13; j_gene: TRBJ2-1; v_gene: TRBV19; d_gene: NA; CDR3aa: CASSRTSYNEQFF; CDR3nt: TGTGCCAGTAGCAGGACAAGCTACAATGAGCAGTTCTTC
len: 17; j_gene: TRBJ1-3; v_gene: TRBV5-1; d_gene: NA; CDR3aa: CASSLESETLSGNTIYF; CDR3nt: TGCGCCAGCAGCTTGGAGTCGGAGACCCTCTCTGGAAACACCATATATTTT
len: 15; j_gene: TRBJ2-3; v_gene: TRBV11-2; d_gene: TRBD2; CDR3aa: CASYRASGRTDTQYF; CDR3nt: TGTGCCAGCTACCGGGCTAGCGGGAGGACAGATACGCAGTATTTT
len: 18; j_gene: TRBJ1-5; v_gene: TRBV2; d_gene: TRBD1; CDR3aa: CASSGTVGTGDRNQPQHF; CDR3nt: TGTGCCAGCAGTGGGACCGTGGGGACAGGGGACCGCAATCAGCCCCAGCATTTT
len: 16; j_gene: TRBJ2-4; v_gene: TRBV11-2; d_gene: NA; CDR3aa: CASSQRPLVAENIQYF; CDR3nt: TGTGCCAGCAGCCAACGCCCCCTAGTCGCCGAAAACATTCAGTACTTC
len: 15; j_gene: TRBJ2-6; v_gene: TRBV19; d_gene: NA; CDR3aa: CASSMDTSGANVLTF; CDR3nt: TGTGCCAGTAGTATGGACACTTCTGGGGCCAACGTCCTGACTTTC
len: 13; j_gene: TRBJ1-2; v_gene: TRBV5-6; d_gene: NA; CDR3aa: CASSARGGTGYTF; CDR3nt: TGTGCCAGCAGCGCACGGGGGGGTACTGGCTACACCTTC
len: 15; j_gene: TRBJ1-4; v_gene: TRBV28; d_gene: NA; CDR3aa: CASSSGPARDEKLFF; CDR3nt: TGTGCCAGCAGTTCAGGGCCAGCTAGGGATGAAAAACTGTTTTTT
len: 15; j_gene: TRBJ1-1; v_gene: TRBV5-6; d_gene: TRBD1; CDR3aa: CASSMFDRVNTEAFF; CDR3nt: TGTGCCAGCAGCATGTTTGACAGGGTGAACACTGAAGCTTTCTTT
len: 15; j_gene: TRBJ1-2; v_gene: TRBV7-2; d_gene: NA; CDR3aa: CASILWWGADYGYTF; CDR3nt: TGTGCCAGCATCTTATGGTGGGGCGCGGACTATGGCTACACCTTC